This TCR beta chain was sequenced in a study of beta chain features in type 1 diabetes. Reverse transcribing all isolated RNA meant expressed TCRB transcripts were sequenced. Sequencing used immunoSEQ multiplex PCR; TCRdb keeps in-frame clones, though not all of them. This sample has 250,000 to 400,000 clones; approximately 15% occur once, and the top ten carry under 8.5%. In its sample, this clone was seen many times. Compared with germline, one end of the junction differs, possibly owing to a read error. The germline V gene encodes CDR1 PRHDT and CDR2 FYEKMQ (reference sequence). The CDR3 covers 17 residues. By way of CD45RO/CCR7/CD25/CD127/CD95/CD27, the CD4+ regulatory, stem cell-like memory, central memory and naive cells were sorted. Purities in excess of 98% were seen in all sorted populations.

Sequencing was performed on central memory CD4+ T cells from blood. V and J are TRBV13 and TRBJ2-4; D uncertain. The source is a young man in good health. CDR3 in DNA: TGTGCCAGCGGCTTCCGCCCTCCCCGCCGCGCCAAAAACATTCAGTACTTC. This codes for CASGFRPPRRAKNIQYF.